The rows below give T cell receptor beta chains drawn from one sample of a study of control samples from healthy donors and cancer patients. Clones were sequenced by immunoSEQ multiplex PCR, and TCRdb holds only the in-frame ones, with some missing. The sample has 100,000 to 150,000 clones, about nine tenths seen once; the top ten hold 6% to 9.5%. The source material was PBMCs. These receptors were collected from a man aged 50-60 years with head and neck cancer. The CDR3 runs from the conserved cysteine through the conserved F or W. The D gene is left open where the match is weak. Where a row states a size, it is once, few, many or the class of an expanded clone; other rows omit it.

J gene: TRBJ2-5; clone size: .; CDR3 length: 18; D gene: .; V gene: TRBV10-2; CDR3 protein: CASSESIGQGGWWETQYF; CDR3 DNA: TGCGCCAGCAGTGAGAGCATAGGACAGGGAGGGTGGTGGGAGACCCAGTACTTC
J gene: TRBJ2-7; clone size: .; CDR3 length: 14; D gene: TRBD2; V gene: TRBV6-5; CDR3 protein: CASSYGRGIYEQYF; CDR3 DNA: TGTGCCAGCAGTTACGGGAGGGGTATCTACGAGCAGTACTTC
J gene: TRBJ1-1; clone size: .; CDR3 length: 14; D gene: TRBD1; V gene: TRBV29-1; CDR3 protein: CSVKTGGWNTGAFF; CDR3 DNA: TGCAGCGTGAAAACAGGGGGCTGGAACACTGGAGCTTTCTTT
J gene: TRBJ2-7; clone size: .; CDR3 length: 14; D gene: TRBD1; V gene: TRBV7-2; CDR3 protein: CASSFNRGRYEQYF; CDR3 DNA: TGTGCCAGCAGCTTTAACAGGGGGCGTTACGAGCAGTACTTC
J gene: TRBJ1-2; clone size: .; CDR3 length: 13; D gene: .; V gene: TRBV28; CDR3 protein: CASSLTDGYGYTF; CDR3 DNA: TGTGCCAGCAGTTTAACGGACGGCTATGGCTACACCTTC
J gene: TRBJ1-2; clone size: .; CDR3 length: 13; D gene: .; V gene: TRBV7-9; CDR3 protein: CASSLVMTGGYTF; CDR3 DNA: TGTGCCAGCAGCTTAGTTATGACGGGCGGCTACACCTTC
J gene: TRBJ1-4; clone size: few; CDR3 length: 16; D gene: .; V gene: TRBV2; CDR3 protein: CASSEAKAVGWEKLFF; CDR3 DNA: TGTGCCAGCAGTGAAGCAAAGGCAGTTGGCTGGGAAAAACTGTTTTTT
J gene: TRBJ2-1; clone size: .; CDR3 length: 13; D gene: .; V gene: TRBV5-1; CDR3 protein: CASSNISYNEQFF; CDR3 DNA: TGCGCCAGCAGCAACATATCCTACAATGAGCAGTTCTTC
J gene: TRBJ2-5; clone size: once; CDR3 length: 16; D gene: TRBD2; V gene: TRBV10-1; CDR3 protein: CASSDAGGTSRETQYF; CDR3 DNA: TGCGCCAGCAGTGATGCGGGGGGGACCTCTAGGGAGACCCAGTACTTC
J gene: TRBJ2-4; clone size: .; CDR3 length: 16; D gene: TRBD1; V gene: TRBV4-1; CDR3 protein: CASSQGQGQKENIQYF; CDR3 DNA: TGCGCCAGCAGCCAGGGACAGGGCCAAAAAGAAAACATTCAGTACTTC
J gene: TRBJ1-3; clone size: .; CDR3 length: 14; D gene: .; V gene: TRBV19; CDR3 protein: CASSWGNSGNTIYF; CDR3 DNA: TGTGCCAGTAGTTGGGGCAACTCTGGAAACACCATATATTTT
J gene: TRBJ2-7; clone size: .; CDR3 length: 15; D gene: TRBD1; V gene: TRBV10-1; CDR3 protein: CASSDGTGGSYEQYF; CDR3 DNA: TGCGCCAGCAGTGATGGTACAGGGGGATCGTACGAGCAGTACTTC
J gene: TRBJ2-1; clone size: .; CDR3 length: 16; D gene: .; V gene: TRBV4-1; CDR3 protein: CASSQGVAGGGDEQFF; CDR3 DNA: TGCGCCAGCAGCCAAGGAGTGGCCGGGGGAGGAGATGAGCAGTTCTTC
J gene: TRBJ2-7; clone size: few; CDR3 length: 14; D gene: .; V gene: TRBV11-2; CDR3 protein: CASSLGNRVYEQYF; CDR3 DNA: TGTGCCAGCAGCCTAGGTAATAGGGTCTACGAGCAGTACTTC
J gene: TRBJ1-2; clone size: .; CDR3 length: 13; D gene: .; V gene: TRBV2; CDR3 protein: CASMGGGEDGYTF; CDR3 DNA: TGTGCCAGCATGGGGGGAGGGGAGGATGGCTACACCTTC
J gene: TRBJ1-2; clone size: .; CDR3 length: 14; D gene: .; V gene: TRBV5-4; CDR3 protein: CASSLVGTTYGYTF; CDR3 DNA: TGTGCCAGCAGCTTGGTAGGGACAACCTATGGCTACACCTTC
J gene: TRBJ2-7; clone size: .; CDR3 length: 15; D gene: TRBD2; V gene: TRBV3-1/TRBV3-2; CDR3 protein: CASSQGSSGVGEQYF; CDR3 DNA: TGTGCCAGCAGCCAAGGGTCTAGCGGGGTGGGTGAGCAGTACTTC
J gene: TRBJ1-5; clone size: few; CDR3 length: 17; D gene: .; V gene: TRBV4-1; CDR3 protein: CASSQEGRGGSNQPQHF; CDR3 DNA: TGCGCCAGCAGCCAAGAAGGCAGGGGCGGTAGCAATCAGCCCCAGCATTTT
J gene: TRBJ1-2; clone size: .; CDR3 length: 16; D gene: TRBD1; V gene: TRBV15; CDR3 protein: CATSRATGGFNYGYTF; CDR3 DNA: TGTGCCACCAGCAGGGCTACAGGGGGTTTTAACTATGGCTACACCTTC
J gene: TRBJ2-1; clone size: .; CDR3 length: 14; D gene: TRBD2; V gene: TRBV30; CDR3 protein: CAWRELTSVNEQFF; CDR3 DNA: TGTGCCTGGAGAGAACTCACTAGCGTCAATGAGCAGTTCTTC
J gene: TRBJ2-1; clone size: .; CDR3 length: 19; D gene: TRBD2; V gene: TRBV3-1/TRBV3-2; CDR3 protein: CASSQDILAGSYSGNEQFF; CDR3 DNA: TGTGCCAGCAGCCAAGATATACTAGCGGGGTCTTATTCGGGCAATGAGCAGTTCTTC
J gene: TRBJ2-3; clone size: few; CDR3 length: 14; D gene: .; V gene: TRBV24-1; CDR3 protein: CATSGPGETDTQYF; CDR3 DNA: TGTGCCACCAGTGGGCCGGGAGAAACAGATACGCAGTATTTT
J gene: TRBJ2-2; clone size: .; CDR3 length: 15; D gene: TRBD1; V gene: TRBV5-1; CDR3 protein: CASSSGTGFAGELFF; CDR3 DNA: TGCGCCAGCAGTTCCGGGACAGGGTTCGCCGGGGAGCTGTTTTTT
J gene: TRBJ2-1; clone size: .; CDR3 length: 17; D gene: .; V gene: TRBV27; CDR3 protein: CASSLLQYARENNEQFF; CDR3 DNA: TGTGCCAGCAGTTTACTCCAATATGCCAGGGAAAACAATGAGCAGTTCTTC
J gene: TRBJ1-6; clone size: once; CDR3 length: 15; D gene: TRBD1; V gene: TRBV10-3; CDR3 protein: CAISERTGRESPLHF; CDR3 DNA: TGTGCCATCAGTGAGAGGACAGGGAGAGAATCACCCCTCCACTTT
J gene: TRBJ2-6; clone size: once; CDR3 length: 16; D gene: TRBD1; V gene: TRBV2; CDR3 protein: CASSTGFPSGANVLTF; CDR3 DNA: TGTGCCAGCTCGACAGGGTTTCCCTCTGGGGCCAACGTCCTGACTTTC
J gene: TRBJ1-1; clone size: .; CDR3 length: 14; D gene: .; V gene: TRBV5-4; CDR3 protein: CASNQEAVNTEAFF; CDR3 DNA: TGTGCCAGCAACCAGGAGGCAGTGAACACTGAAGCTTTCTTT
J gene: TRBJ2-1; clone size: many; CDR3 length: 17; D gene: TRBD2; V gene: TRBV11-2; CDR3 protein: CASSSPWASGAYNEQFF; CDR3 DNA: TGTGCCAGCAGCTCACCATGGGCTAGCGGGGCCTACAATGAGCAGTTCTTC
J gene: TRBJ2-5; clone size: once; CDR3 length: 15; D gene: TRBD2; V gene: TRBV5-6; CDR3 protein: CASSLAASGQETQYF; CDR3 DNA: TGTGCCAGCAGCTTGGCGGCTAGCGGCCAAGAGACCCAGTACTTC
J gene: TRBJ1-4; clone size: once; CDR3 length: 13; D gene: .; V gene: TRBV12-3/TRBV12-4; CDR3 protein: CASRRGGNEKLFF; CDR3 DNA: TGTGCCTCCCGGCGGGGTGGAAATGAAAAACTGTTTTTT
J gene: TRBJ2-7; clone size: .; CDR3 length: 11; D gene: .; V gene: TRBV19; CDR3 protein: CASSIGYEQYF; CDR3 DNA: TGTGCCAGTAGTATTGGGTACGAGCAGTACTTC
J gene: TRBJ2-1; clone size: .; CDR3 length: 13; D gene: TRBD2; V gene: TRBV7-2; CDR3 protein: CASMVAGGNEQFF; CDR3 DNA: TGTGCCAGCATGGTAGCGGGAGGCAATGAGCAGTTCTTC
J gene: TRBJ1-1; clone size: .; CDR3 length: 15; D gene: .; V gene: TRBV14; CDR3 protein: CASSHFRVMNTEAFF; CDR3 DNA: TGTGCCAGCAGCCACTTTAGGGTTATGAACACTGAAGCTTTCTTT
J gene: TRBJ2-3; clone size: .; CDR3 length: 15; D gene: TRBD1; V gene: TRBV10-2; CDR3 protein: CASSEWTGGPDTQYF; CDR3 DNA: TGCGCCAGCAGTGAATGGACAGGGGGTCCAGATACGCAGTATTTT
J gene: TRBJ2-2; clone size: .; CDR3 length: 16; D gene: .; V gene: TRBV19; CDR3 protein: CASSIQRGHRAGELFF; CDR3 DNA: TGTGCCAGTAGTATTCAAAGGGGCCACAGGGCCGGGGAGCTGTTTTTT
J gene: TRBJ2-7; clone size: .; CDR3 length: 15; D gene: .; V gene: TRBV18; CDR3 protein: CASSPPSVRFGEQYF; CDR3 DNA: TGTGCCAGCTCACCACCAAGTGTTAGGTTCGGCGAGCAGTACTTC
J gene: TRBJ2-2; clone size: once; CDR3 length: 13; D gene: .; V gene: TRBV6-5; CDR3 protein: CASTPGSGGELFF; CDR3 DNA: TGTGCCAGCACCCCAGGGAGTGGTGGGGAGCTGTTTTTT
J gene: TRBJ2-1; clone size: .; CDR3 length: 13; D gene: .; V gene: TRBV7-3; CDR3 protein: CASSLTKTNEQFF; CDR3 DNA: TGTGCCAGCAGCTTAACGAAGACAAATGAGCAGTTCTTC
J gene: TRBJ2-3; clone size: .; CDR3 length: 15; D gene: .; V gene: TRBV5-4; CDR3 protein: CASSLQILGGDTQYF; CDR3 DNA: TGTGCCAGCAGCTTGCAAATTTTGGGTGGCGATACGCAGTATTTT
J gene: TRBJ2-1; clone size: .; CDR3 length: 13; D gene: TRBD1; V gene: TRBV10-2; CDR3 protein: CASRDRASNEQFF; CDR3 DNA: TGCGCCAGCAGGGACAGGGCTTCCAATGAGCAGTTCTTC
J gene: TRBJ1-2; clone size: few; CDR3 length: 15; D gene: .; V gene: TRBV7-2; CDR3 protein: CASSLYAQGDYGYTF; CDR3 DNA: TGTGCCAGCAGCTTATACGCGCAGGGAGACTATGGCTACACCTTC
J gene: TRBJ2-7; clone size: .; CDR3 length: 14; D gene: .; V gene: TRBV10-3; CDR3 protein: CAISDSTETYEQYF; CDR3 DNA: TGTGCCATCAGTGACTCCACAGAAACCTACGAGCAGTACTTC
J gene: TRBJ2-1; clone size: .; CDR3 length: 15; D gene: .; V gene: TRBV28; CDR3 protein: CASSISGSSYNEQFF; CDR3 DNA: TGTGCCAGCTCCATTAGTGGTTCCTCCTACAATGAGCAGTTCTTC
J gene: TRBJ2-1; clone size: .; CDR3 length: 17; D gene: .; V gene: TRBV12-5; CDR3 protein: CASGPTLSGHSYNEQFF; CDR3 DNA: TGTGCTAGTGGTCCGACGTTGAGCGGGCACTCCTACAATGAGCAGTTCTTC
J gene: TRBJ2-3; clone size: .; CDR3 length: 14; D gene: .; V gene: TRBV5-1; CDR3 protein: CASMGSTNMDTQYF; CDR3 DNA: TGCGCCAGCATGGGTAGCACGAATATGGATACGCAGTATTTT
J gene: TRBJ2-5; clone size: .; CDR3 length: 15; D gene: TRBD2; V gene: TRBV6-5; CDR3 protein: CASSTALASQETQYF; CDR3 DNA: TGTGCCAGCAGTACCGCACTAGCGTCCCAAGAGACCCAGTACTTC
J gene: TRBJ2-3; clone size: .; CDR3 length: 15; D gene: TRBD1; V gene: TRBV28; CDR3 protein: CASSPQGAGADTQYF; CDR3 DNA: TGTGCCAGCAGCCCACAGGGGGCCGGCGCAGATACGCAGTATTTT
J gene: TRBJ1-2; clone size: .; CDR3 length: 12; D gene: .; V gene: TRBV14; CDR3 protein: CAGSQVGYGYTF; CDR3 DNA: TGTGCCGGCAGCCAAGTGGGCTATGGCTACACCTTC
J gene: TRBJ2-2; clone size: .; CDR3 length: 16; D gene: TRBD2; V gene: TRBV27; CDR3 protein: CASSLGGGVTTGELFF; CDR3 DNA: TGTGCCAGCAGTTTGGGCGGGGGAGTTACGACCGGGGAGCTGTTTTTT